What follows are 24 T cell receptor beta chains derived from one specimen sequenced in a study of blood T cell repertoires in COVID-19. Produced via immunoSEQ multiplex PCR; TCRdb's table is partial and in-frame only. The sample consists of a few hundred thousand clones, 70% to 90% of them appearing once. The sample comprised PBMCs or T cells enriched from blood (not recorded which). These receptors were collected from a woman between 45 and 65 years old who had recovered from COVID-19.

This chain uses TRBV5-1 with TRBJ2-1; D perhaps matches TRBD1 (6 bases). V gave up 0 bases and J gave up 7 bases, with 14 bases separating them. CDR3 length: 15 residues. From germline, CDR1 is SGHRS and CDR2 YFSETQ. CDR3 protein: CASSLGGVRGNEQFF. The CDR3 nucleotides read TGCGCCAGCAGCTTGGGCGGAGTTAGGGGGAATGAGCAGTTCTTC.

The chain carries TRBV9 and TRBJ2-1; tentatively, D is TRBD1 (6 bases). Germline CDR1 reads SGDLS; CDR2 reads YYNGEE. With 0 bases removed from V and 8 bases from J, the gap between germline ends came to 24 bases. This CDR3 contains 18 residues. The CDR3 nucleotides read TGTGCCAGCAGCGTAGGTGGCCGCCTAACAGGGCTTCCTTATGAGCAGTTCTTC. It is translated as CASSVGGRLTGLPYEQFF.

The genes are TRBV19 and TRBJ2-2, with TRBD2 identical over 7 bases. This CDR3 contains 15 residues. Germline CDR1 and CDR2: LNHDA and SQIVND (reference sequence). V lost 4 bases to trimming and J lost 5 bases; unmatched junction nucleotides: 7. CDR3 DNA sequence: TGTGCCAGTAGTACGACTAGCTTTAAAACCGGGGAGCTGTTTTTT. This gives the protein CASSTTSFKTGELFF.

The V call is TRBV28, the J call TRBJ2-1; weak D call: TRBD2 (6 bases). The CDR3 totals 16 residues. V lost 8 bases and J lost 0, with 17 bases in between. From germline, CDR1 is MDHEN and CDR2 SYDVKM. The CDR3 is CASLGTLANSYNEQFF. The CDR3 nucleotides read TGTGCCAGCCTCGGAACCCTAGCGAACTCCTACAATGAGCAGTTCTTC.

The chain couples TRBV11-2 to TRBJ2-4; TRBD2 might be the D (5 bases). Germline CDR1 is SGHAT and CDR2 is FQNNGV. The CDR3 is 13 residues long. The V end was cut by 0 bases, the J end by 10 bases, with 10 bases between. The CDR3, as DNA: TGTGCCAGCAGCTTAGAGCGAGGGTCGATTCAGTACTTC. It is translated as CASSLERGSIQYF.

The chain joins TRBV9 to TRBJ2-1, with TRBD1 matching 7 bases. CDR1 and CDR2 from the germline V gene are SGDLS and YYNGEE. CDR3 size: 14 residues. Trimming at V came to 3 bases and at J to 8 bases, leaving 8 bases not matched to a gene. The CDR3, as DNA: TGTGCCAGCAGCGCCTCACCAGGGGGTCATGAGCAGTTCTTC. This gives the protein CASSASPGGHEQFF.

This clone was counted between two and nine times. The chain combines TRBV6-5 with TRBJ1-1; TRBD1 matches 7 bases. V trimming: 6 bases; J trimming: 1 base; junction bases outside the gene matches: 8. Germline CDR1 is MNHEY and CDR2 is SVGAGI. CDR3 size: 15 residues. CDR3 sequence: CASSLSGQSNTEAFF. DNA of the CDR3: TGTGCCAGCAGCCTATCGGGACAGTCGAACACTGAAGCTTTCTTT.

This chain joins TRBV1 and TRBJ2-1; the DNA was not compared with TRBD2, the D call given in the table. TRBV1 is termed a pseudogene. The CDR3 has 18 amino acids. Written as DNA, the CDR3 is TGCACCAGCCCTCACGGGGCGGGAGGGCCCCTTATATACAATGAGCAGTTCTTC. This gives the protein CTSPHGAGGPLIYNEQFF.

This chain joins TRBV6-5 and TRBJ2-7; 9 bases line up with TRBD1. The CDR3 runs 15 residues. The V gene end was trimmed by 7 bases and the J gene end by 1 base; junction bases not matched to a gene: 8. CDR1 MNHEY and CDR2 SVGAGI come from the germline V gene. The CDR3 nucleotides read TGTGCCAGCATTACGGGACAGGGTTCATCCTACGAGCAGTACTTC. It encodes CASITGQGSSYEQYF.

This clone was detected once. The chain is built from TRBV6-4 and TRBJ2-7; 7 bases map to TRBD1. Germline V gives CDR1 MRHNA, CDR2 SNTAGT. The V and J ends lost 0 bases and 2 bases, in that order; junction bases with no gene match: 4. The CDR3 runs to 15 residues. In DNA form, the CDR3 reads TGTGCCAGCAGTGACTCCCGGGACAGTCCCTACGAGCAGTACTTC. Amino acids: CASSDSRDSPYEQYF.

This chain connects TRBV6-5 to TRBJ2-7, with 10 bases lining up with TRBD1. The CDR3 is 13 residues long. Germline V lookup: CDR1 MNHEY, CDR2 SVGAGI. V shed 6 bases, J shed 7 bases, and the junction held 6 bases outside the gene matches. In DNA, the CDR3 is TGTGCCAGCAGCCGACAGGGGGCTGGAGAGCAGTACTTC. Its protein is CASSRQGAGEQYF.

The chain has TRBV2 and TRBJ1-4; D uncertain. V lost 6 bases and J lost 5, with 10 bases in between. The CDR3 totals 13 residues. Germline CDR1 and CDR2: SNHLY and FYNNEI. The CDR3 DNA reads TGTGCCAGCAGGTCTGACGGGAATGAAAAACTGTTTTTT. It codes for CASRSDGNEKLFF.

The V and J genes are TRBV5-1 and TRBJ2-1; 7 bases align to TRBD1. CDR3 length: 17 residues. Trimming at V came to 4 bases and at J to 7 bases, leaving 17 bases not matched to a gene. Germline V lookup: CDR1 SGHRS, CDR2 YFSETQ. The CDR3: CASSRAWTGTAKNEQFF. The CDR3 bases are TGCGCCAGCAGCCGCGCCTGGACCGGGACAGCCAAGAATGAGCAGTTCTTC.

J is TRBJ2-1 and V is TRBV27; 9 bases fit TRBD2. Germline loops: CDR1 MNHEY, CDR2 SMNVEV (reference sequence). V shed 4 bases, J shed 2 bases, and the junction held 3 bases outside the gene matches. The CDR3 consists of 15 residues. CDR3: CASSWREGPYNEQFF. For the CDR3, the DNA is TGTGCCAGCAGTTGGCGGGAGGGACCCTACAATGAGCAGTTCTTC.

This chain connects TRBV9 to TRBJ2-1, with 9 bases that match TRBD2. The V gene end was trimmed by 7 bases and the J gene end by 7 bases; junction bases not matched to a gene: 6. CDR3 length: 13 amino acids. Germline loops: CDR1 SGDLS, CDR2 YYNGEE. The CDR3 reads CASGVAGGNEQFF. CDR3 bases: TGTGCCAGCGGGGTCGCGGGAGGGAATGAGCAGTTCTTC.

The V and J genes are TRBV4-1 and TRBJ1-2, with D tentatively TRBD1 (5 bases). Trimming left V 4 bases short and J 5 bases short, with 26 bases between. Per the germline V gene, CDR1 is MGHRA and CDR2 is YSYEKL. The CDR3 has 18 residues. CDR3 DNA: TGCGCCAGCAGCCCCGAAGTAGGACCACAGGTAGCACCGTATGGCTACACCTTC. It is translated as CASSPEVGPQVAPYGYTF.

The chain is built from TRBV18 and TRBJ2-7; 7 bases map to TRBD1. The CDR3 runs 12 residues. V shed 5 bases, J shed 6 bases, and the junction held 4 bases outside the gene matches. CDR1 KGHSH and CDR2 LQKENI come from the germline V gene. CDR3 loop: CASSSGTAEQYF. The CDR3 DNA is TGTGCCAGCTCATCCGGGACAGCCGAGCAGTACTTC.

This chain links TRBV6-5 with TRBJ1-1; possible D gene TRBD1, 6 bases. Trimming removed 0 bases at V and 5 bases at J, with 16 bases between. CDR1 is MNHEY and CDR2 is SVGAGI in the germline V gene. The CDR3 is made up of 16 amino acids. The DNA of the CDR3 is TGTGCCAGCAGTTACTCGGGGCGGGGGGCTGCGACTGAAGCTTTCTTT. It is translated as CASSYSGRGAATEAFF.

CDR3 amino acids: CASRPQGRGTEAFF. DNA of the CDR3: TGTGCCAGCAGACCACAGGGGAGAGGGACTGAAGCTTTCTTT. J is TRBJ1-1 and V is TRBV9; 7 bases align to TRBD1. CDR1 and CDR2 from the germline V gene are SGDLS and YYNGEE. Trimming took 5 bases from V and 5 from J; bases not matched to a gene: 9. The CDR3 runs to 14 residues.

J is TRBJ2-7 and V is TRBV20-1, with 14 bases identical to TRBD2. Per germline, CDR1 DFQATT and CDR2 SNEGSKA (reference sequence). V dropped 3 bases and J dropped 2; count of bases not matched to a gene: 6. The CDR3 loop spans 16 amino acids. The CDR3 DNA is TGCAGTGCTAGTGGGGAGACTAGCGGGAGGGCCTACGAGCAGTACTTC. This gives the protein CSASGETSGRAYEQYF.

The chain employs TRBV9 and TRBJ2-1, with a weak D call TRBD2 (6 bases). CDR1 SGDLS and CDR2 YYNGEE come from the germline V gene. The CDR3 runs 14 residues. V lost 0 bases and J lost 7, with 11 bases in between. The CDR3 protein is CASSVEGLNNEQFF. The CDR3 DNA follows: TGTGCCAGCAGCGTAGAGGGACTCAATAATGAGCAGTTCTTC.

The V and J genes are TRBV2 and TRBJ1-6; D call uncertain. V dropped 6 bases and J dropped 10 bases, with 16 bases sitting between them. Germline V gives CDR1 SNHLY, CDR2 FYNNEI. This CDR3 has 14 amino acids. CDR3 amino acids: CASSWSPERSPLHF. The CDR3 DNA is TGTGCCAGCAGCTGGTCCCCTGAGAGGTCACCCCTCCACTTT.

The genes are TRBV4-1 and TRBJ1-4; D gene uncertain. V lost 2 bases to trimming and J lost 7 bases, with 14 bases between them. The V gene's germline CDR1 is MGHRA and CDR2 YSYEKL. CDR3 size: 15 residues. CDR3 in DNA: TGCGCCAGCAGCCAACGAGCCCCAAGTGGTGAAAAACTGTTTTTT. Its translation is CASSQRAPSGEKLFF.

This chain joins TRBV5-1 and TRBJ2-1; 7 bases line up with TRBD1. This CDR3 has 13 amino acids. Per the germline V gene, CDR1 is SGHRS and CDR2 is YFSETQ. Losses at the gene ends were 2 bases for V and 6 bases for J; bases not matched to a gene: 2. The CDR3 is CASSFDRANEQFF. The CDR3 DNA sequence: TGCGCCAGCAGCTTTGACAGGGCCAATGAGCAGTTCTTC.